This T cell receptor (beta chain) comes out of a study of blood T cell repertoires in COVID-19. Study at large: Acute and convalescent COVID-19 specimens originated in the United States, Italy and Spain. PBMCs, B-cell-depleted T cells, or T cells provided the cDNA or gDNA that made up the material.

Germline loops: CDR1 MNHNS, CDR2 SASEGT. Trimming removed 0 bases from V and 7 bases from J, with 9 bases in between. The CDR3 contains 13 residues. Measured with immunoSEQ multiplex PCR; TCRdb has only the in-frame clones, and not every one. This sample has tens of thousands of clones, with 75% to 85% found just once. The sequence was collected from a man between 35 and 55 years old with acute or convalescent COVID-19. The chain couples TRBV6-1 to TRBJ1-2; D is undetermined. The sequencing sample was made of peripheral blood. CDR3 sequence (DNA): TGTGCCAGCAGTGAAGCGCGGGCAATTGGCTACACCTTC. This codes for CASSEARAIGYTF.